This T cell receptor beta chain was observed in a study of T-cell reconstitution after alpha-beta-depleted transplantation in children. General observations from the study: Some patients' high day-60 TCRbeta diversity was attributed to recipient cells surviving conditioning. Fresh T-cell production supplied most of the T-cell counts and diversity seen one year after transplant. It was reported that alpha-beta T cells came from several hundred expanded graft clones (about two months after transplant).

This clonotype occurred many times. Antigen unknown. Unique molecular identifiers tagged the TCRbeta library. TCRdb re-called the PCR reads with MiXCR, one entry per CDR3 protein. The top ten hold 27% of the sample, which has approximately 32,000 distinct CDR3 sequences, 6% to 8.5% seen once. The TCR comes from a child under two years old who had a stem cell transplant for acute myeloid leukemia, so the T cells may come from the graft donor. The specimen comprised peripheral blood, sampled 60 days after TCRalphabeta/CD19-depleted stem cell transplant.

The CDR3 loop is CASSPTVNNREQYF. The CDR3 DNA is TGTGCCAGCAGCCCCACAGTAAATAATCGGGAGCAGTACTTC. V and J are TRBV4-2 and TRBJ2-7; the D is unclear. CDR3 length: 14 amino acids. Germline assignment: CDR1 LGHNA and CDR2 YNFKEQ. The germline V and J ends were trimmed by 4 bases and 7 bases, with 17 bases remaining between them.